These 5 T cell receptor beta chains were sequenced from one sample in a study of Ad26.COV2.S vaccination and SARS-CoV-2 variants. The treatment is: some 19 received Ad26.COV2.S at low or high dose, single or two shots; 5 received placebo; per-sample allocation not given. Day 63 after the first vaccine or placebo injection was the time point for sampling. This table comes from immunoSEQ multiplex PCR, and its TCRdb copy is limited to in-frame clones, with some not included. The repertoire consists of about 440,000 clones, with roughly 91% occurring once and the leading ten covering less than 5.5%. The material was peripheral blood, obtained in a trial of Ad26.COV2.S vaccine versus placebo. All receptors derive from a person between 18 and 60 years old who received the Ad26.COV2.S COVID-19 vaccine or a placebo.

The rearrangement joins TRBV15 to TRBJ2-3; D is unresolved. The CDR3 totals 17 residues. Between the trimmed V and J ends, which lost 2 bases and 0 bases, there was a span of 15 bases. Germline values: CDR1 LNHNV, CDR2 YYDKDF (reference sequence). CDR3 sequence (DNA): TGTGCCACCAGCAGAATGCTGACCGGAACTAGCACAGATACGCAGTATTTT. Protein: CATSRMLTGTSTDTQYF.

Note on this clone: Other nucleotide sequences from this sample produce the same CDR3. This rearrangement joins TRBV24-1 to TRBJ2-5; TRBD2 agrees at 10 bases. V lost 3 bases and J lost 1; bases outside the gene matches: 1. The CDR3 runs 15 residues. Germline V gene sequence: CDR1 KGHDR, CDR2 SFDVKD. CDR3 amino acids: CATSDRLAGQETQYF. The CDR3 DNA follows: TGTGCCACCAGTGATCGACTAGCGGGCCAAGAGACCCAGTACTTC.

This chain uses TRBV7-3 with TRBJ2-7; D is unresolved. Germline CDR1 SGHTA, CDR2 FQGTGA. The CDR3 covers 12 residues. Between the trimmed V and J ends, which lost 7 bases and 2 bases, there was a span of 9 bases. The CDR3 is CASTGYTYEQYF. DNA of the CDR3: TGTGCCAGCACCGGTTATACCTACGAGCAGTACTTC.

The chain uses TRBV2 and TRBJ2-5; 15 nucleotides match TRBD2. CDR3 length equals 17 residues. The germline gives CDR1 SNHLY, CDR2 FYNNEI. V lost 7 bases to trimming and J lost 5 bases; unmatched junction nucleotides: 11. CDR3 residues: CASTTGLAGGPRETQYF. CDR3 coding DNA: TGTGCCAGCACTACCGGACTAGCGGGAGGGCCGAGGGAGACCCAGTACTTC.

V is TRBV4-2 and J is TRBJ1-2; TRBD1 agrees at 7 bases. Trimming took 1 base from V and 0 from J; bases not matched to a gene: 2. CDR3 length: 15 amino acids. Germline V gene data show CDR1 as LGHNA and CDR2 as YNFKEQ. CDR3 coding DNA: TGTGCCAGCAGCCAAGGAGGGACAGCTAACTATGGCTACACCTTC. This translates into CASSQGGTANYGYTF.